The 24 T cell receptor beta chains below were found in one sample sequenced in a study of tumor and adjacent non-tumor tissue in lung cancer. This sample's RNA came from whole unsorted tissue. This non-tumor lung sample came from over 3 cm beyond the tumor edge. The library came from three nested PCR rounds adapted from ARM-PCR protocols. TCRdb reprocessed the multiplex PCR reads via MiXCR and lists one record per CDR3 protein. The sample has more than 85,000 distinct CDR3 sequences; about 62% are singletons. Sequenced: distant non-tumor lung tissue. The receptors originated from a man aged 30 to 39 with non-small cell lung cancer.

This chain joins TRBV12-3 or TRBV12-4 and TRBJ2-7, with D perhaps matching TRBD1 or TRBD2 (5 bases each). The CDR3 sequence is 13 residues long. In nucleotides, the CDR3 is TGTGGCAACATGGTCGAGGGGACCTACGAGCAGTACTTC. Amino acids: CGNMVEGTYEQYF.

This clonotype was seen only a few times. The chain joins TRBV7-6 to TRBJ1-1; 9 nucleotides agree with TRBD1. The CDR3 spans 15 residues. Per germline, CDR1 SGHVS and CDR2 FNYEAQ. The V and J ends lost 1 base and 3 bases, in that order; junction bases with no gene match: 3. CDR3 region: CASSLGGQGYTEAFF. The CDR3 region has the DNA TGTGCCAGCAGCTTAGGGGGACAGGGTTACACTGAAGCTTTCTTT.

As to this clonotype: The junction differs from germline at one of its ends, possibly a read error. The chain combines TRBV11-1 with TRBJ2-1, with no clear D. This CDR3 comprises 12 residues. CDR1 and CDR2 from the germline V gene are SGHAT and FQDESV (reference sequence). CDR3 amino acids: CAGSLETNEEFF. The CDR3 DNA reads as TGTGCCGGCAGCTTAGAGACCAATGAGGAGTTCTTC.

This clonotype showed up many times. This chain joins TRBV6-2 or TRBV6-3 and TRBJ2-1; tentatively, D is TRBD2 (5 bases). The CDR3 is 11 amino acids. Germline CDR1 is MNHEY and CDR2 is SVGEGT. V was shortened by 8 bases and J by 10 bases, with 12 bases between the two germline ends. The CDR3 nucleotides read TGTGCCAGCGGCGTCGGGATCGAGCAGTTCTTC. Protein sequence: CASGVGIEQFF.

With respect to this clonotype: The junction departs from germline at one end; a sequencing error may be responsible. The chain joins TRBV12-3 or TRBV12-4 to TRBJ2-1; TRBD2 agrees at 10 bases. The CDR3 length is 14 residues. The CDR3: CVSMIGASGSSEFF. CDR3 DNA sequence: TGTGTCAGCATGATTGGGGCTAGCGGGAGTAGTGAGTTCTTC.

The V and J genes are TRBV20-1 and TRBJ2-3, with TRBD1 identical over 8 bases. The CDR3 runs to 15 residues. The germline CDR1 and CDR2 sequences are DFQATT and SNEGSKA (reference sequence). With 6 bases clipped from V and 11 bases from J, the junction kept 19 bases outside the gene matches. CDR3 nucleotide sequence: TGCAGTGCCACACCCTCGGACAGGGTGCTAAATAGGCAGTATTTT. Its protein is CSATPSDRVLNRQYF.

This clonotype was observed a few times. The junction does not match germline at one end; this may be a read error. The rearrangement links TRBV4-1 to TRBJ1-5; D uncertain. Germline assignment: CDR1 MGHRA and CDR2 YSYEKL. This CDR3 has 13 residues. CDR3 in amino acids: CTSSQDLGAPQHF. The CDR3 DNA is TGCACCAGCAGCCAAGATTTGGGAGCGCCCCAGCATTTT.

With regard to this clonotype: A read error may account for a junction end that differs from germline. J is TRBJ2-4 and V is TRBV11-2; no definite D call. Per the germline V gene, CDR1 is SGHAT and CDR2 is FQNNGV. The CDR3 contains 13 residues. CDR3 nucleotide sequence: TGTGCCAACAGCCATACGGTGGGAAACATTCAGTACTTC. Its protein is CANSHTVGNIQYF.

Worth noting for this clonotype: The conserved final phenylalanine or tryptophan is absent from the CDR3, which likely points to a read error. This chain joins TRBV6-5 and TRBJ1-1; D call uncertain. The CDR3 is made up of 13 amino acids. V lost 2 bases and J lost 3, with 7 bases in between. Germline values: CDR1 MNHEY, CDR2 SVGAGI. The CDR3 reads CASSYMSHTEAFL. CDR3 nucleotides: TGTGCCAGCAGTTACATGAGTCACACTGAAGCTTTCCTT.

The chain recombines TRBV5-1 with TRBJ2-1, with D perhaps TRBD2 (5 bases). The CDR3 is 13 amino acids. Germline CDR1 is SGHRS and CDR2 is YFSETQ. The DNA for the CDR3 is TGCGCTAGCCGTTCGGGAATTCTCATTGAGCAGTTCTTC. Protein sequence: CASRSGILIEQFF.

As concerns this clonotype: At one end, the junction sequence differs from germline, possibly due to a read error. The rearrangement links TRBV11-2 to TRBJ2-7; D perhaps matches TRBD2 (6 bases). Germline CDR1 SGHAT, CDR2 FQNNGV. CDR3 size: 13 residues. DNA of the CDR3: TGTGCCAGGAGCCTAGGACTACCCTACGAGCACTACTTC. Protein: CARSLGLPYEHYF.

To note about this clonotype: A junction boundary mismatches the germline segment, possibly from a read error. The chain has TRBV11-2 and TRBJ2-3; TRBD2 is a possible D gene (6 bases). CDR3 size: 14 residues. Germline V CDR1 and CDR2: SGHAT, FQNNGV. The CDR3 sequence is CTISRLGGTNTQYF. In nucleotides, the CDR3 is TGTACCATCAGCCGACTAGGCGGCACAAATACGCAGTATTTT.

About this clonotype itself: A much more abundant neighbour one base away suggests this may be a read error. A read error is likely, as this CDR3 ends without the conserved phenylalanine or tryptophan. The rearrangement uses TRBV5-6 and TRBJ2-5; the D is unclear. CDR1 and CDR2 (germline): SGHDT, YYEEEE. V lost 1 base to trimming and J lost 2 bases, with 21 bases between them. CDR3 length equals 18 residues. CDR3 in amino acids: CASSLSPLGFEPQETQYY. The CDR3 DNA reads TGTGCCAGCAGCTTGAGTCCGTTAGGTTTCGAGCCACAAGAGACCCAGTACTAC.

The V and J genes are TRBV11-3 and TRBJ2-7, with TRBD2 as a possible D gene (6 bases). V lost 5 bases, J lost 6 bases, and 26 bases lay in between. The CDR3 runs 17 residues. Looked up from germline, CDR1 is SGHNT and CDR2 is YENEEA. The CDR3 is CASSVHRNREKPREQYF. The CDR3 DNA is TGTGCCAGCAGCGTCCACCGAAACCGGGAGAAGCCTCGCGAGCAGTACTTC. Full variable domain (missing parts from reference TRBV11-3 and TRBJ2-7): EAGVVQSPRYKIIEKKQPVAFWCNPISGHNTLYWYLQNLGQGPELLIRYENEEAVDDSQLPKDRFSAERLKGVDSTLKIQPAELGDSAVYLCASSVHRNREKPREQYFGPGTRLTVT.

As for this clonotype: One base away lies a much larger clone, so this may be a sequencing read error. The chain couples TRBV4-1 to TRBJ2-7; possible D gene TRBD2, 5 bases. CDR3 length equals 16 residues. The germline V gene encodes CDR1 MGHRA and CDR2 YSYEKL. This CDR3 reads CVSSQDERGLTYEQYF. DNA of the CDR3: TGCGTCAGCAGCCAAGATGAGAGAGGGTTGACCTACGAGCAGTACTTC.

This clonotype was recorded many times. The CDR3 DNA reads TGTGCCAGCAGCCAAGAGGTTGGTGGGCGTGGTGGTGAAAAACTGTTTTTT. It specifies CASSQEVGGRGGEKLFF. J is TRBJ1-4 and V is TRBV4-2; D is undetermined. There are 17 residues in the CDR3. Germline lookup yields CDR1 LGHNA and CDR2 YNFKEQ. The ends were cut back, 0 bases at V and 7 bases at J, with 18 bases in the middle.

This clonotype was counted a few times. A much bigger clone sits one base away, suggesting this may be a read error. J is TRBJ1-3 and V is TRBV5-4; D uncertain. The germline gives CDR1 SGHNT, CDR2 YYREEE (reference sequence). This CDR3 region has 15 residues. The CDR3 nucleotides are TGTGCCAGCAGTTCTAGGCAGGACTCTGGAGACACCATATATTTT. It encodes CASSSRQDSGDTIYF.

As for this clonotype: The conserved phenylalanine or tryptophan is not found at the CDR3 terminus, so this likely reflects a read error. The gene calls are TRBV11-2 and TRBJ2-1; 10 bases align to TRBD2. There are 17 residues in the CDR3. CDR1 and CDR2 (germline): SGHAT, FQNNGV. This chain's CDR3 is CASSPPSGRKSYSEQFS. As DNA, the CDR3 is TGCGCCAGCAGTCCCCCTAGCGGGAGAAAATCCTACAGTGAGCAGTTCTCT.

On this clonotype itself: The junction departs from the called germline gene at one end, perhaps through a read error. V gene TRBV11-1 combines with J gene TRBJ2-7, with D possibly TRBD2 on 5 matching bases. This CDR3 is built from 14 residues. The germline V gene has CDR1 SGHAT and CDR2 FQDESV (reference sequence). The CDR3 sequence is CASSIAPTDYEQYF. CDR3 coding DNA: TGTGCCAGCAGCATAGCCCCGACTGACTACGAACAGTACTTC.

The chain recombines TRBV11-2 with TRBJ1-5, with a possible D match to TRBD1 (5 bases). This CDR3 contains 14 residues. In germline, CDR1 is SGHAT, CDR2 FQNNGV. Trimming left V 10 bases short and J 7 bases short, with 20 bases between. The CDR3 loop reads CAMSRAGGRQPQHF. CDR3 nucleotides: TGTGCCATGAGCAGAGCGGGGGGTCGACAGCCCCAGCATTTT.

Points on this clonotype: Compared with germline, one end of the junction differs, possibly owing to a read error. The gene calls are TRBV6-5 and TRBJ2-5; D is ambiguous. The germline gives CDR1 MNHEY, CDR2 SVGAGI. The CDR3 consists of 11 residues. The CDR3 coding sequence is TGTGCCGGCAGCCTACAAGAGACCCAGTATTTC. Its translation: CAGSLQETQYF.

CDR3 residues: CASKHTGVITEAFF. CDR3 DNA: TGTGCCAGCAAGCACACAGGGGTGATCACTGAAGCTTTCTTT. The chain uses TRBV6-6 and TRBJ1-1; 7 nucleotides agree with TRBD1. This CDR3 is built from 14 residues. CDR1 MNHNY and CDR2 SVGAGI come from the germline V gene (reference sequence). V was clipped by 7 bases and J by 4 bases; unmatched bases: 9.

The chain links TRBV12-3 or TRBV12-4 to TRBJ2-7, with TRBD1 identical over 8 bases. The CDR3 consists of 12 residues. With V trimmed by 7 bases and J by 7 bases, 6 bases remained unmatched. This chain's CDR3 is CASMAGGYEQYF. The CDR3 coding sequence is TGTGCCAGCATGGCAGGGGGCTATGAGCAGTACTTC.

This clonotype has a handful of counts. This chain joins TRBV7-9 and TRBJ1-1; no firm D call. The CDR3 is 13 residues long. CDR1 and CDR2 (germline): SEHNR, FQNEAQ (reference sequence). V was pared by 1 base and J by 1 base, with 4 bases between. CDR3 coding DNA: TGTGCCAGCAGCTTAGTACAGAACACTGAAGCTTTCTTT. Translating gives CASSLVQNTEAFF. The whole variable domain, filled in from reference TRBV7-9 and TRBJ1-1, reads DTGVSQNPRHKITKRGQNVTFRCDPISEHNRLYWYRQTLGQGPEFLTYFQNEAQLEKSRLLSDRFSAERPKGSFSTLEIQRTEQGDSAMYLCASSLVQNTEAFFGQGTRLTVV.